This is a list of T cell receptor beta chains from one sample in a study of vaccination effects on CD4 cells after COVID-19. Their antigens remain unidentified. Here immunoSEQ multiplex PCR was the method, and the copy in TCRdb shows in-frame clones only, minus some. This table holds around 47,000 clones, around 70% found once. Sequencing was performed on CD4+ T cells from PBMCs cultured with a peptide pool, taken before COVID-19 vaccination. The receptors stem from a human donor who had a prior SARS-CoV-2 infection. The CDR3 runs from the conserved cysteine through the conserved F or W. Each record gives: CDR3 length, V gene, clone size, CDR3 protein. Size is omitted from some rows. Given values are once, few, many or a class for expanded clones.

length: 18
V: TRBV14
size: -
CDR3: CASSQSPPAGGSTDTQYF

length: 15
V: TRBV10-3
size: -
CDR3: CAISESLGVQETQYF

length: 13
V: TRBV5-1
size: -
CDR3: CASSLGNNNEQFF

length: 13
V: TRBV5-1
size: -
CDR3: CASSRAAEETQYF

length: 17
V: TRBV10-3
size: few
CDR3: CAISESRTGGAGTEAFF

length: 18
V: TRBV4-3
size: -
CDR3: CASSRSLAGTGGTDTQYF

length: 16
V: TRBV7-7
size: -
CDR3: CASSIGVTGGRETQYF

length: 17
V: TRBV7-9
size: few
CDR3: CASSQSRDRAGANVLTF

length: 14
V: TRBV10-3
size: few
CDR3: CAISNLAFDDTQYF

length: 14
V: TRBV7-9
size: -
CDR3: CASLRQGGGETQYF

length: 18
V: TRBV7-2
size: -
CDR3: CASSLVDRDWGRSYGYTF

length: 19
V: TRBV9
size: -
CDR3: CALFCRTSVLLVDTGELFF

length: 14
V: TRBV6-6
size: once
CDR3: CASSYSPQGYEQYF

length: 16
V: TRBV5-1
size: -
CDR3: CASSTLAGYSYNEQFF

length: 13
V: TRBV12-3/TRBV12-4
size: -
CDR3: CASTLGTDGEQYF

length: 13
V: TRBV7-9
size: -
CDR3: CASSLVWVTEAFF

length: 12
V: TRBV11-3
size: few
CDR3: CASSLMNTEAFF

length: 17
V: TRBV9
size: once
CDR3: CASSVEGGGVYTDTQYF

length: 13
V: TRBV27
size: -
CDR3: CASSSRRQETQYF

length: 13
V: TRBV13
size: -
CDR3: CASSLYGLETQYF

length: 16
V: TRBV6-1
size: -
CDR3: CASSEPRSREVDEQFF